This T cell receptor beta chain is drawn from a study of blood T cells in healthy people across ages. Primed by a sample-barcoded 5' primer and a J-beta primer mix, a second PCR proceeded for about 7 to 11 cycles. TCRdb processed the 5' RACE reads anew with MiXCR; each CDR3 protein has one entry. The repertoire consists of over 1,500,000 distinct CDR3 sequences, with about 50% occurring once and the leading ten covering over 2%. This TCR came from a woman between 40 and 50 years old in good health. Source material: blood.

CDR3 residues: CASSLVGAIGNQPQHF. In nucleotides, the CDR3 is TGTGCCAGCAGCTTAGTTGGGGCAATCGGCAATCAGCCCCAGCATTTT. The chain employs TRBV7-8 and TRBJ1-5; D is perhaps TRBD1 (5 bases). Trimming took 1 base from V and 2 from J, leaving 12 bases between them. The CDR3 runs 16 residues. Germline V CDR1 and CDR2: SGHVS, FQNEAQ.